This TCR beta chain was captured by sequencing in a study of T cell changes during pregnancy in multiple sclerosis. This CDR3 has 16 amino acids. Germline-derived CDR1 and CDR2 are SGDLS and YYNGEE. Trimming pared 0 bases from V and 0 bases from J, leaving 10 bases between. TCRdb's copy holds only in-frame clones and misses some; the assay was immunoSEQ multiplex PCR. Of approximately 70,000 clones in the sample, more than 90% were seen once. The source was peripheral blood, collected in the second trimester of pregnancy. This receptor was taken from a female donor with multiple sclerosis, enrolled in a pregnancy study. This chain uses TRBV9 with TRBJ2-1; D is perhaps TRBD1 (5 bases). The CDR3 DNA follows: TGTGCCAGCAGCGTAGAGGGGTTAAACTCCTACAATGAGCAGTTCTTC. The encoded protein is CASSVEGLNSYNEQFF.